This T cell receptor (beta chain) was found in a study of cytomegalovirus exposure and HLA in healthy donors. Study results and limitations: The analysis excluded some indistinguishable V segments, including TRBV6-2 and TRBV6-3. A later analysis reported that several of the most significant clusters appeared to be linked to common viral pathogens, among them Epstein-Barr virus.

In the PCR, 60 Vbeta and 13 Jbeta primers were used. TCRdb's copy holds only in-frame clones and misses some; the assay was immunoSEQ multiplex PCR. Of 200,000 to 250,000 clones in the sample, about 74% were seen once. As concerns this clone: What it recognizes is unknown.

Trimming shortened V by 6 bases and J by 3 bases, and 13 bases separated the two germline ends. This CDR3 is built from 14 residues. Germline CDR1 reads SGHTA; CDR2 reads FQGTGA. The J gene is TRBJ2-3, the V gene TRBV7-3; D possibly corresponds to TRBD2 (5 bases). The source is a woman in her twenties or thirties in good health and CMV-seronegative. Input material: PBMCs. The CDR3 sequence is CASSFTGKTDTQYF. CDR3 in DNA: TGTGCCAGCAGTTTTACCGGGAAGACAGATACGCAGTATTTT.